The 27 T cell receptor beta chains given below trace back to one sample, sequenced in a study of blood T cell repertoires in COVID-19. TCRdb's table, derived via immunoSEQ multiplex PCR, lists solely in-frame clones and lacks some. The repertoire holds around 130,000 clones, with roughly four fifths as singletons. Sequencing was performed on peripheral blood. The receptor set was obtained from a human donor in a cohort sampled during active COVID-19.

The chain employs TRBV6-2 or TRBV6-3 and TRBJ2-5; TRBD2 matches 11 bases. After removal of 5 bases from V and 1 base from J, the junction contained 0 bases not matched to a gene. The CDR3 runs 14 residues. The V gene's germline CDR1 is MNHEY and CDR2 SVGEGT. The CDR3 spells CASSLAGGQETQYF. The CDR3 DNA reads TGTGCCAGCAGTCTAGCGGGGGGCCAAGAGACCCAGTACTTC.

This clone was counted a few times. This sequence joins TRBV10-2 and TRBJ1-5; a weak D match, TRBD1 (5 bases). CDR1 is WSHSY, CDR2 SAAADI, per germline. Trimming took off 8 bases at V and 7 bases at J, with 21 bases between the two ends. This CDR3 contains 15 residues. The CDR3 sequence is CASSRGRQAGQPQHF. For the CDR3, the DNA is TGCGCCAGCTCGAGAGGGAGGCAGGCAGGGCAGCCCCAGCATTTT.

The V gene is TRBV6-1, the J gene TRBJ1-2; no definite D call. V lost 3 bases to trimming and J lost 4 bases, with 12 bases between them. Germline V gene data show CDR1 as MNHNS and CDR2 as SASEGT. CDR3 length: 14 residues. The CDR3 DNA sequence: TGTGCCAGCAGTGACCCGAGGGTTGTCTATGGCTACACCTTC. Protein sequence: CASSDPRVVYGYTF.

The genes are TRBV5-1 and TRBJ2-2, with D unclear. V was shortened by 4 bases and J by 3 bases, with 13 bases between the two germline ends. From germline, CDR1 is SGHRS and CDR2 YFSETQ. The CDR3 is made up of 15 amino acids. The CDR3 region has the DNA TGCGCCAGCAGCCCCACCGGTTCTTACACCGGGGAGCTGTTTTTT. The encoded protein is CASSPTGSYTGELFF.

The rearrangement joins TRBV5-4 to TRBJ2-1, with D unresolved. The CDR3 length is 12 residues. Germline V gene lookup returns CDR1 SGHNT and CDR2 YYREEE (reference sequence). With 0 bases removed from V and 9 bases from J, the gap between germline ends came to 7 bases. The CDR3 DNA reads as TGTGCCAGCAGCTTGGGGCGGAGTGAGCAGTTCTTC. It is translated as CASSLGRSEQFF.

The rearrangement joins TRBV11-2 to TRBJ1-2; possible D gene TRBD1, 6 bases. The germline CDR1 and CDR2 sequences are SGHAT and FQNNGV. This CDR3 contains 14 residues. V was pared by 4 bases and J by 7 bases, with 16 bases between. The CDR3 region has the DNA TGTGCCAGCAGCTCACTATCGGGGGGCGGTGGCTACACCTTC. This sequence encodes CASSSLSGGGGYTF.

The J gene is TRBJ1-6, the V gene TRBV28; 7 bases agree with TRBD1. Trimming cost V 4 bases and J 14 bases; bases outside gene matches: 14. This CDR3 is built from 15 residues. CDR1 and CDR2 (germline): MDHEN, SYDVKM. DNA for the CDR3: TGTGCCAGCAGTTCGCGACAGGGCTTCATCGGGGCCCTCCACTTT. Encoded protein: CASSSRQGFIGALHF. The full variable domain, in which reference TRBV28 and TRBJ1-6 provide the parts outside the CDR3, is DVKVTQSSRYLVKRTGEKVFLECVQDMDHENMFWYRQDPGLGLRLIYFSYDVKMKEKGDIPEGYSVSREKKERFSLILESASTNQTSMYLCASSSRQGFIGALHFGNGTRLTVT.

The J gene is TRBJ1-2, the V gene TRBV2, with 11 bases lining up with TRBD1. The CDR3 sequence is 13 residues long. V was clipped by 6 bases and J by 4 bases; unmatched bases: 1. Germline V gives CDR1 SNHLY, CDR2 FYNNEI. The CDR3 region is CASRGQGGYGYTF. CDR3 DNA sequence: TGTGCCAGCAGGGGACAGGGGGGCTATGGCTACACCTTC.

This clone was detected once. The gene calls are TRBV6-2 or TRBV6-3 and TRBJ2-5, with D possibly being TRBD1 (6 bases). From germline, CDR1 is MNHEY and CDR2 SVGEGT. The V and J ends lost 4 bases and 2 bases respectively, with 17 bases between them. This CDR3 has 16 residues. CDR3 coding DNA: TGTGCCAGCAGTTCCGCCTTAGGGGGAAAACAAGAGACCCAGTACTTC. Translation gives CASSSALGGKQETQYF.

This sequence joins TRBV6-5 and TRBJ1-6, with D unclear. Per germline, CDR1 MNHEY and CDR2 SVGAGI. This CDR3 comprises 15 residues. With 10 bases removed from V and 7 bases from J, the gap between germline ends came to 20 bases. CDR3 residues: CATNLQRVENSPLHF. The CDR3 DNA is TGTGCCACGAACCTCCAACGGGTAGAGAATTCACCCCTCCACTTT.

This chain uses TRBV5-6 with TRBJ2-7; D is perhaps TRBD2 (5 bases). Germline V gives CDR1 SGHDT, CDR2 YYEEEE. Trimming shortened V by 1 base and J by 7 bases, and 21 bases separated the two germline ends. This CDR3 is built from 16 residues. The CDR3 sequence is CASSLRRTASGGEQYF. The CDR3 coding sequence is TGTGCCAGCAGCTTGCGTAGGACTGCCTCCGGTGGGGAGCAGTACTTC.

The chain joins TRBV7-9 to TRBJ1-4; weak D call: TRBD1 (6 bases). The CDR3 has 15 amino acids. The V gene's germline CDR1 is SEHNR and CDR2 FQNEAQ (reference sequence). Trimming removed 4 bases at V and 0 bases at J, with 9 bases between. CDR3 sequence: CASSSDRTTNEKLFF. The CDR3 nucleotides are TGTGCCAGCAGCTCGGACAGAACAACTAATGAAAAACTGTTTTTT.

This clone occurred many times. This chain joins TRBV6-2 or TRBV6-3 and TRBJ1-1; 8 bases are a match to TRBD1. The germline V gene has CDR1 MNHEY and CDR2 SVGEGT. V was clipped by 4 bases and J by 2 bases; unmatched bases: 12. The CDR3 has 17 residues. CDR3 region: CASSLNRGGRLNTEAFF. The CDR3 DNA follows: TGTGCCAGCAGTTTAAACAGGGGGGGTCGTCTTAACACTGAAGCTTTCTTT.

This chain joins TRBV5-1 and TRBJ2-1, with D perhaps matching TRBD1 (6 bases). With 0 bases removed from V and 7 bases from J, the gap between germline ends came to 14 bases. CDR3 size: 15 residues. Per the germline V gene, CDR1 is SGHRS and CDR2 is YFSETQ. CDR3 region: CASSLGPGARNEQFF. The CDR3, as DNA: TGCGCCAGCAGCTTGGGCCCAGGGGCTCGGAATGAGCAGTTCTTC.

This chain links TRBV5-4 with TRBJ2-1; TRBD1 matches 8 bases. The CDR3 runs to 14 residues. Germline CDR1 is SGHNT and CDR2 is YYREEE (reference sequence). V dropped 3 bases and J dropped 4; count of bases not matched to a gene: 3. CDR3 residues: CASSSGQGYNEQFF. In DNA, the CDR3 is TGTGCCAGCAGCTCTGGACAGGGTTACAATGAGCAGTTCTTC.

The CDR3 loop is CASSSGQGDNEKLFF. In DNA form, the CDR3 reads TGTGCCAGCAGCTCGGGACAGGGGGATAATGAAAAACTGTTTTTT. The chain combines TRBV5-4 with TRBJ1-4, with 11 bases lining up with TRBD1. The CDR3 covers 15 residues. Germline lookup yields CDR1 SGHNT and CDR2 YYREEE (reference sequence). V was pared by 3 bases and J by 4 bases, with 2 bases of the junction left unmatched.

The rearrangement joins TRBV6-5 to TRBJ1-2; 8 bases are shared with TRBD1. Per the germline V gene, CDR1 is MNHEY and CDR2 is SVGAGI. J lost 7 bases, V lost 6 bases, and 7 bases had no gene match. The length of the CDR3 is 13 residues. The CDR3, as DNA: TGTGCCAGCAGCCAAGGACAGGGCTCTGGCTACACCTTC. Translated: CASSQGQGSGYTF.

V usage is TRBV9 and J usage is TRBJ1-6, with D tentatively TRBD1 (6 bases). Germline V gene sequence: CDR1 SGDLS, CDR2 YYNGEE. V was pared by 3 bases and J by 7 bases, with 8 bases between. The CDR3 is 13 amino acids. The CDR3 reads CASSGTGNSPLHF. The CDR3 DNA is TGTGCCAGCAGCGGTACAGGGAATTCACCCCTCCACTTT.

V usage is TRBV10-1 and J usage is TRBJ2-2; D may be TRBD2 (7 bases). CDR3 length: 15 residues. Germline CDR1 is WNHNN and CDR2 is SYGVQD (reference sequence). Trimming stripped 6 bases from V and 7 bases from J, with 18 bases between. This CDR3 is CASSDRGGADGELFF. The CDR3 DNA follows: TGCGCCAGCAGCGATAGGGGGGGGGCCGACGGGGAGCTGTTTTTT.

The gene calls are TRBV11-2 and TRBJ1-4; the D gene is possibly TRBD1 (5 bases). The length of the CDR3 is 16 residues. V lost 1 base and J lost 4, with 13 bases in between. Per germline, CDR1 SGHAT and CDR2 FQNNGV. CDR3 DNA sequence: TGTGCCAGCAGCTTAGCGCCGGGACTTTATAATGAAAAACTGTTTTTT. Protein: CASSLAPGLYNEKLFF.

The chain employs TRBV5-1 and TRBJ1-2, with D uncertain. The CDR3 extends over 13 amino acids. Germline CDR1 reads SGHRS; CDR2 reads YFSETQ. Deletions cut 4 bases from V and 8 bases from J, with 15 bases between. In DNA, the CDR3 is TGCGCCAGCAGCCCGCGAAGTGCGGGGGGCTACACCTTC. Translating gives CASSPRSAGGYTF. The full variable domain, its missing parts supplied by reference TRBV5-1 and TRBJ1-2, is KAGVTQTPRYLIKTRGQQVTLSCSPISGHRSVSWYQQTPGQGLQFLFEYFSETQRNKGNFPGRFSGRQFSNSRSEMNVSTLELGDSALYLCASSPRSAGGYTFGSGTRLTVV.

This CDR3 is CASSIQGLGGYTF. For the CDR3, the DNA is TGTGCCAGCAGCATCCAGGGTTTGGGCGGCTACACCTTC. The chain links TRBV7-9 to TRBJ1-2; D is perhaps TRBD1 (5 bases). The germline CDR1 and CDR2 sequences are SEHNR and FQNEAQ (reference sequence). The CDR3 extends over 13 amino acids. V gave up 5 bases and J gave up 8 bases, with 15 bases separating them.

This chain uses TRBV5-8 with TRBJ2-2; 7 bases fit TRBD2. The CDR3 runs to 17 residues. V lost 3 bases, J lost 1 base, and 9 bases stayed unmatched. Germline V gene lookup returns CDR1 SGHTS and CDR2 YDEGEE. In nucleotides, the CDR3 is TGTGCCAGCAGCTGGGATTCCGGGACTAAGAACACCGGGGAGCTGTTTTTT. It codes for CASSWDSGTKNTGELFF. Looking up the rest from reference TRBV5-8 and TRBJ2-2 gives the full variable domain: EAGVTQSPTHLIKTRGQQATLRCSPISGHTSVYWYQQALGLGLQFLLWYDEGEERNRGNFPPRFSGRQFPNYSSELNVNALELEDSALYLCASSWDSGTKNTGELFFGEGSRLTVL.

V is TRBV5-1 and J is TRBJ1-4; TRBD1 aligns across 7 bases. Germline CDR1 reads SGHRS; CDR2 reads YFSETQ. This CDR3 has 16 amino acids. V shed 4 bases, J shed 6 bases, and the junction held 12 bases outside the gene matches. CDR3 protein: CASSAVEGATYEKLFF. CDR3 DNA: TGCGCCAGCAGCGCCGTGGAGGGGGCGACGTATGAAAAACTGTTTTTT.

This CDR3 is CASSLVSGTSYEQYF. CDR3 nucleotides: TGTGCCAGCAGCTTGGTTTCGGGAACCTCCTACGAGCAGTACTTC. This chain connects TRBV5-5 to TRBJ2-7, with a weak D call TRBD2 (5 bases). V lost 0 bases and J lost 0, with 10 bases in between. The CDR3 has 15 residues. Looked up from germline, CDR1 is SGHKS and CDR2 is YYEKEE (reference sequence).

This chain connects TRBV7-7 to TRBJ1-1; TRBD1 might be the D (6 bases). The germline V and J ends were trimmed by 0 bases and 6 bases, with 20 bases remaining between them. This CDR3 is 17 amino acids long. CDR1 SSHAT and CDR2 FNYEAQ come from the germline V gene (reference sequence). Here the CDR3 DNA reads TGTGCCAGCAGCTTAGCGAAGGGGGGGAGGGGACGAGCTGAAGCTTTCTTT. Translating gives CASSLAKGGRGRAEAFF.

CDR3 amino acids: CASSKAHRPNTEAFF. CDR3 bases: TGTGCCAGCAGCAAAGCTCACAGACCGAACACTGAAGCTTTCTTT. The chain has TRBV21-1 and TRBJ1-1; no check of the table's D call, TRBD1, against the DNA was made. TRBV21-1 corresponds to a pseudogene. The length of the CDR3 is 15 residues.